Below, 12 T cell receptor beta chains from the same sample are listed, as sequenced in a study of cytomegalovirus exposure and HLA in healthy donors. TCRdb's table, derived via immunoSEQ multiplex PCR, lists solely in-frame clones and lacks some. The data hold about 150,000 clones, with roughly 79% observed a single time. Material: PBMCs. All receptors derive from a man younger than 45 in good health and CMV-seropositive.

This CDR3 reads CSVETQRTEAFF. CDR3 nucleotides: TGCAGCGTTGAAACCCAGAGGACAGAAGCTTTCTTT. The chain combines TRBV29-1 with TRBJ1-1; D might be TRBD1 (5 bases). V lost 2 bases and J 8 bases, leaving 12 bases between the germline ends. Germline CDR1 reads SQVTM; CDR2 reads ANQGSEA. The CDR3 extends over 12 amino acids.

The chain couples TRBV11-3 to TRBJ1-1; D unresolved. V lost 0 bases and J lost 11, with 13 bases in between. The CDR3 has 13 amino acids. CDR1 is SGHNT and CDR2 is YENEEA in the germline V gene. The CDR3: CASSLDPAGRAFF. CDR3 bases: TGTGCCAGCAGCTTAGATCCGGCTGGCAGGGCTTTCTTT. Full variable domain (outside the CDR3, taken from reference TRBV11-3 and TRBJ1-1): EAGVVQSPRYKIIEKKQPVAFWCNPISGHNTLYWYLQNLGQGPELLIRYENEEAVDDSQLPKDRFSAERLKGVDSTLKIQPAELGDSAVYLCASSLDPAGRAFFGQGTRLTVV.

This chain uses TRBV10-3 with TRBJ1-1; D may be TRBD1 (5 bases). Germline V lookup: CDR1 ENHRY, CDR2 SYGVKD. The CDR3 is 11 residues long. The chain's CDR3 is CAIRGDTEAFF. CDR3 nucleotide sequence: TGTGCGATACGGGGGGACACTGAAGCTTTCTTT.

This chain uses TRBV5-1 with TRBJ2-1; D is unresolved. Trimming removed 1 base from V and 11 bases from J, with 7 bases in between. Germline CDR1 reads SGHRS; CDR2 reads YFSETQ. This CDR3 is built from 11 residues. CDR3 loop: CASSLQDKQFF. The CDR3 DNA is TGCGCCAGCAGCTTGCAGGATAAGCAGTTCTTC.

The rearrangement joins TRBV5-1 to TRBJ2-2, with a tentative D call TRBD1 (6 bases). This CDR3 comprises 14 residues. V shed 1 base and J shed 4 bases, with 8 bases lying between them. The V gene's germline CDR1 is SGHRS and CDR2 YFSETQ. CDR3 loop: CASSLTGTTGELFF. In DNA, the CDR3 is TGCGCCAGCAGCTTGACAGGGACCACCGGGGAGCTGTTTTTT. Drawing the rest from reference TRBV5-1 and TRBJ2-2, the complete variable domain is KAGVTQTPRYLIKTRGQQVTLSCSPISGHRSVSWYQQTPGQGLQFLFEYFSETQRNKGNFPGRFSGRQFSNSRSEMNVSTLELGDSALYLCASSLTGTTGELFFGEGSRLTVL.

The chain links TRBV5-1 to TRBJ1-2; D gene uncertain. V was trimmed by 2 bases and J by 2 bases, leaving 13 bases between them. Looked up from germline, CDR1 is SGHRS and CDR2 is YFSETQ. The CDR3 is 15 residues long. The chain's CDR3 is CASSFSEDTNYGYTF. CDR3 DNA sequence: TGCGCCAGCAGCTTTTCCGAAGACACAAACTATGGCTACACCTTC.

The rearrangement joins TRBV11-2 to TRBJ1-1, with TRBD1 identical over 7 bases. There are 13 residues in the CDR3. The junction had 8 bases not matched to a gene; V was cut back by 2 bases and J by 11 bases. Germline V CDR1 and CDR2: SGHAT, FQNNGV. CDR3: CASSLLQGLGAFF. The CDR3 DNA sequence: TGTGCCAGCAGCTTATTACAGGGGCTCGGCGCTTTCTTT.

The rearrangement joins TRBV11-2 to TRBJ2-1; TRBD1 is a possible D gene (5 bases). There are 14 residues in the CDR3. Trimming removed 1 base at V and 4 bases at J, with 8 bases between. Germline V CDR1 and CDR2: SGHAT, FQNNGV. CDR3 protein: CASSLGGAYNEQFF. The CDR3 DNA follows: TGTGCCAGCAGCTTAGGGGGCGCTTACAATGAGCAGTTCTTC.

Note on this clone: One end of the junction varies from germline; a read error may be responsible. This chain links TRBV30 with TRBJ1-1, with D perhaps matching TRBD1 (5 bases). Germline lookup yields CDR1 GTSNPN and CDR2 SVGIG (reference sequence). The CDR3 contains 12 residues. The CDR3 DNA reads TGTGCCTGGCTACCCCAGGGCACTCAAGCTTTCTTT. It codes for CAWLPQGTQAFF.

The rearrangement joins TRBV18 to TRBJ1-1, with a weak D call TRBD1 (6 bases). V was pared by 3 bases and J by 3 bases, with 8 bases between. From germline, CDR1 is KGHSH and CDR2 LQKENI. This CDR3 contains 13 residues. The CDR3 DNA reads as TGTGCCAGCTCACCGTCAGGGGACACTGAAGCTTTCTTT. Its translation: CASSPSGDTEAFF.

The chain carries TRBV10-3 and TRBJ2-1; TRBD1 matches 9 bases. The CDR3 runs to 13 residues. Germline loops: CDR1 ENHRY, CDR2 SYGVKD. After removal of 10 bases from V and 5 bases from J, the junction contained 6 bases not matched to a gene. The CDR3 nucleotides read TGTGCCACCGGACAGGGGACTAACAATGAGCAGTTCTTC. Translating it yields CATGQGTNNEQFF.

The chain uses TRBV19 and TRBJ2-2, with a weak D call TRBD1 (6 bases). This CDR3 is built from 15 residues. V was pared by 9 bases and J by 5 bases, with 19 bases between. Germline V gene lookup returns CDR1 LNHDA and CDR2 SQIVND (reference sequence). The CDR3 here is CASYIYRGGTGELFF. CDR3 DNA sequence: TGTGCCAGCTACATTTACAGAGGGGGAACCGGGGAGCTGTTTTTT.